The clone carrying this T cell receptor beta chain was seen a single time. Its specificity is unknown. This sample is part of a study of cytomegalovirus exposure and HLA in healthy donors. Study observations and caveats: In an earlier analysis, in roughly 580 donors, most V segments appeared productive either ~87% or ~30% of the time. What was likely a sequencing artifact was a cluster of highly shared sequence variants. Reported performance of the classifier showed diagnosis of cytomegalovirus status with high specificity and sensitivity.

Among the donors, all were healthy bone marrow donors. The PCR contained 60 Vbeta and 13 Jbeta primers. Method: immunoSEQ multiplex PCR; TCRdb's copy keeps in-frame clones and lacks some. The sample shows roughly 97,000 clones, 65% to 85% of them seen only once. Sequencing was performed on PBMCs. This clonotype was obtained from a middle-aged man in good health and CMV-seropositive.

CDR3 loop: CASSERGTSGYEQYF. DNA of the CDR3: TGTGCCAGTAGTGAGCGCGGGACTAGCGGGTACGAGCAGTACTTC. V gene TRBV19 combines with J gene TRBJ2-7, with TRBD2 matching 12 bases. V dropped 5 bases and J dropped 4; count of bases not matched to a gene: 6. CDR1 and CDR2 (germline): LNHDA, SQIVND (reference sequence). The CDR3 runs to 15 residues.